Listed below are T cell receptor beta chains from one sample, sequenced in a study of blood T cells in healthy people across ages. From the 5' RACE reads, TCRdb called clonotypes with MiXCR, one entry per CDR3 protein. Altogether approximately 850,000 distinct CDR3 sequences are present, over 45% being singletons, with the ten largest covering approximately 20%. Sequencing input: blood. All receptors derive from a man aged 25 to 40 in good health. The conserved cysteine and the conserved F or W are not part of the CDR3 here.

v_gene	CDR3aa
TRBV20-1	SALSGRALNEQY
TRBV25-1	ASLDRDEQY
TRBV10-3	AINRDTQETQY
TRBV4-2	ASHRGDHYGYT
TRBV6-6	ASRKQEENTEAF
TRBV12-3/TRBV12-4	ASSRDRRVYNEQF
TRBV28	ASSLRPTGDSEAF
TRBV20-1	SAESSGGLVDTQY
TRBV29-1	SVVPYLSTDTQY
TRBV13	ASSSLGQGSKTEAF
TRBV9	ASSVVTGLGTDTQY
TRBV2	ASDQVSDEQF
TRBV4-1	ASSQVIAGYQQY
TRBV20-1	SASQGLDEQF
TRBV5-1	ASSFRTPSSYNEQF
TRBV5-4	ASSLTGDWNTQY
TRBV9	ASSVAGRRTDTQY
TRBV7-2	ASSPYGRGETQY
TRBV29-1	SAGTGTYEQY
TRBV20-1	SAPAIGTGETQY
TRBV6-5	ASRQAANTEAF
TRBV30	AWRSDRPYEQY
TRBV20-1	SAPPGPQGTQY
TRBV28	ASRTQGPYEQY
TRBV5-1	ASSLGWGPDKEKLF
TRBV10-3	AISPSYEQF
TRBV25-1	ASSEGVNFRSPLH
TRBV7-9	ASSPTLVNEKLF
TRBV2	ASSGLDYGYT
TRBV4-2	ASSQLPSANYGYT
TRBV13	ASSLREAGATDTQY
TRBV7-9	ASSFSDRESTDTQY
TRBV20-1	SARKSTGGYEQY
TRBV7-8	ASSLGTPDTQY
TRBV29-1	SVAKTGGYGYT
TRBV3-1	ASSQLGASEQF
TRBV29-1	SVSTSGLYEQY
TRBV9	ASSVVASGRDNEQF
TRBV12-3/TRBV12-4	ASSWGVEGYT
TRBV10-3	ATLLAGVINEQF
TRBV7-8	ASRGRGREQF
TRBV24-1	ATSLHNEQF
TRBV12-3/TRBV12-4	ASSFRGGSDTQY
TRBV20-1	SASRRVGGESYNEQF
TRBV5-1	ASAPSGGASTDTQY
TRBV20-1	SAIPAANYGYT